These 6 T cell receptor beta chains share one sample of origin, sequenced in a study of read filtering for tumor transcriptome and immune sequencing. From roughly 390 ng of RNA, a library with molecular barcoded alpha/delta and beta/gamma adaptors was made. TCRdb itself ran the reads through MiXCR, one entry per CDR3 protein. The repertoire includes some 46,000 distinct CDR3 sequences, less than 20% of them detected once, and less than 45% sits in the top ten. Input material: a population of CD138-negative cells sorted from bone marrow. The receptor source for this set is a donor aged 40 or older with multiple myeloma.

This clonotype has a count of ten or more. The rearrangement uses TRBV20-1 and TRBJ2-7; TRBD2 agrees at 11 bases. After removal of 6 bases from V and 0 bases from J, the junction contained 10 bases not matched to a gene. The CDR3 is made up of 16 amino acids. The germline gives CDR1 DFQATT, CDR2 SNEGSKA (reference sequence). The CDR3 sequence: CSALGLAARSSYEQYF. The CDR3 DNA follows: TGCAGTGCCCTGGGACTAGCGGCAAGGAGCTCCTACGAGCAGTACTTC.

This clonotype has at least ten counts. The rearrangement joins TRBV6-5 to TRBJ2-1, with D possibly being TRBD2 (6 bases). V was cut by 2 bases and J by 7 bases, with 9 bases left in between. The germline CDR1 and CDR2 sequences are MNHEY and SVGAGI. This CDR3 spans 13 amino acids. The DNA for the CDR3 is TGTGCCAGCAGTTACGGGGCGGGAAATGAGCAGTTCTTC. This translates into CASSYGAGNEQFF.

Comment on this clonotype: A much larger clone differs from this one at a single base, so this may be a read error. The V and J genes are TRBV4-2 and TRBJ1-5, with 8 bases identical to TRBD1. CDR3 length: 15 residues. With V trimmed by 4 bases and J by 5 bases, 7 bases remained unmatched. The germline CDR1 and CDR2 sequences are LGHNA and YNFKEQ. The CDR3 DNA reads TGTGCCAGCAGCCGAGAAGGACAGGGAGATCAGCCCCAGCATTTT. Its protein is CASSREGQGDQPQHF.

Remarks on this clonotype: A single base separates this from a much larger clone, so it may be a read error. The V call is TRBV29-1, the J call TRBJ2-7; possibly TRBD1 for D (6 bases). CDR1 SQVTM and CDR2 ANQGSEA come from the germline V gene. The CDR3 sequence is 15 residues long. V was clipped by 5 bases and J by 4 bases, with 21 bases between them. The CDR3 DNA follows: TGCAGCGTTCCTCAACCGGGGCAGGGGTCATACGAGCAGTACTTC. This translates into CSVPQPGQGSYEQYF.

In this sample, this clonotype turned up many times. V and J are TRBV19 and TRBJ2-1; tentatively, D is TRBD2 (5 bases). V was trimmed by 8 bases and J by 3 bases, leaving 20 bases between them. CDR3 length: 16 residues. Germline lookup yields CDR1 LNHDA and CDR2 SQIVND (reference sequence). CDR3 DNA sequence: TGTGCCAGTTCCCGAGGAGCGGCTAATGACTACAATGAGCAGTTCTTC. Its translation: CASSRGAANDYNEQFF.

This clonotype was seen a single time. At one boundary the junction diverges from the germline segment, which might be a read error. The rearrangement uses TRBV15 and TRBJ1-1, with 9 bases that match TRBD1. CDR3 length: 16 residues. Germline CDR1 reads LNHNV; CDR2 reads YYDKDF (reference sequence). DNA for the CDR3: TGTGCCCCGAACCGGGACAGGGCTGCGATGAAAACTGAAGCTTTCTTT. It translates to CAPNRDRAAMKTEAFF.